What follows is one TCR beta chain and its context. Its matching antigen is unknown. CDR3 length equals 14 residues. The trim removed 5 bases at V and 6 bases at J, leaving 8 bases unmatched. Germline lookup yields CDR1 MNHNS and CDR2 SASEGT. Use of 60 Vbeta and 13 Jbeta primers characterized the PCR. Using immunoSEQ multiplex PCR, the repertoire was profiled, and TCRdb retains in-frame clones only, with some absent. The repertoire holds some 220,000 clones, with about three quarters as singletons. The sample belongs to a study of cytomegalovirus exposure and HLA in healthy donors. Overall study findings and caveats: An ancestry cluster, one associated with Asian ancestry, reportedly showed fewer N-insertions than the approximately 670-donor mean in a later analysis.

The clonotype was recovered from an older woman in good health and CMV-seropositive. The V gene is TRBV6-1, the J gene TRBJ1-2, with 8 positions matching TRBD1. Material for sequencing was PBMCs. CDR3 region: CASSLTTGQDGYTF. Here the CDR3 DNA reads TGTGCCAGCAGTCTCACGACGGGACAGGATGGCTACACCTTC.